In its sample, the clone carrying this T cell receptor (beta chain) was seen many times. Its antigen is currently unknown. The data were obtained in a study of CD8 T cells in ankylosing spondylitis. Study conclusions and caveats: The study identified a TCR beta motif of several highly homologous variants that appeared characteristic of ankylosing spondylitis blood.

The CDR3 totals 17 residues. V gave up 0 bases and J gave up 9 bases, with 18 bases separating them. Germline V gives CDR1 LGHDT, CDR2 YNNKEL (reference sequence). Molecular-barcoded quantitative 5'-RACE produced these TCR beta libraries. A single record per CDR3 protein comes from TCRdb applying MiXCR to the 5' RACE reads. The sample lists approximately 130,000 distinct CDR3 sequences, 9.5% to 12% seen once, with about 4% in the top ten. This TCR derives from a female donor with ankylosing spondylitis or in good health (not recorded which). The chain combines TRBV3-1 with TRBJ1-6; no reliable D call. Sequencing input: blood, either unsorted or a sorted T cell fraction (not recorded which). CDR3 region: CASSQDPAAARSSPLHF. In nucleotides, the CDR3 is TGTGCCAGCAGCCAAGATCCCGCCGCGGCCCGGAGTTCACCCCTCCACTTT.